The entry below gives a single TCR beta chain sequence along with its context. This receptor's antigen is unknown. Base-call qualities are not available, and no considerably larger clone is one nucleotide away. There are 16 amino acids in the CDR3, from cysteine to phenylalanine inclusive. Only CDR3 DNA is held: 48 bases, read in frame from base 1. Sequences SGHTA (CDR1) and FQGNSA (CDR2) are obtained from the germline V gene. V lost 1 base and J lost 2 bases, and the count of bases not matched to a germline gene is 4. TCRbeta CDR3 regions were amplified from genomic DNA using the immunoSEQ Assay, a bias-controlled multiplex PCR. The paper's data handling went like this. The number of nucleated cells in each sample was estimated by amplification of reference gene primers within the assay. Sequence reads were collapsed and filtered to measure the absolute abundance of every unique TCRbeta CDR3 rearrangement. For each sample, productive Simpson clonality was calculated as the square root of Simpson's diversity index over productive rearrangements. TCRdb carries this immuneACCESS record with in-frame sequences only. Its versions omit some clonotypes, under half of them owing to an unresolved V gene in the studies checked, with the rest unexplained. Clone size and V and J calls were adopted from that table, with D and trimming inferred from the DNA. This sample gives roughly 63,000 clones in total; approximately 90% of them show up just once. The biggest ten clones account for about 1.5% of the sample.

This sample was included in a study of blood T cell repertoires in COVID-19 (dated by TCRdb to about 2020). For the study in its entirety: The collaborator samples originated in the United States, Italy and Spain and spanned the acute and convalescent phases of COVID-19. The material from the prospective study consisted of cDNA or gDNA derived from T cells, B-cell-depleted T cells, or PBMCs. Deeply sampled blood TCRbeta repertoires from subjects exposed to, actively infected with, or recovered from COVID-19 were included in the dataset. The repertoires were released in a freely available public database meant as a resource for research on the immune response to SARS-CoV-2. Samples came from the ongoing ImmuneRACE study (first 160 participants) plus 1,254 subjects from 6 global collaborators. A de-identified subject ID, COVID-19 status, age in years and sex were almost always included in the sample metadata. HLA class I and class II types, where available, came from metadata supplied by the sample provider rather than from assay-based typing.

Study-level results and caveats: The quantity of clinical and demographic metadata differed by source and by participant and was supplied without curation.

Each collaborating institution followed its own protocols to collect whole blood in K2EDTA tubes. For TCRbeta analysis, collaborators shipped samples as frozen whole blood, isolated PBMCs, or DNA extracted from either of those sample types. The rearranged chain carries TRBV7-2 and TRBJ2-2; 7 of the junction bases match TRBD1. The source is a man aged 55-75 years with acute or convalescent COVID-19. The source material was peripheral blood. The CDR3 protein: CASSLVGTANTGELFF. The base sequence is TGTGCCAGCAGCTTAGTCGGGACAGCAAACACCGGGGAGCTGTTTTTT.